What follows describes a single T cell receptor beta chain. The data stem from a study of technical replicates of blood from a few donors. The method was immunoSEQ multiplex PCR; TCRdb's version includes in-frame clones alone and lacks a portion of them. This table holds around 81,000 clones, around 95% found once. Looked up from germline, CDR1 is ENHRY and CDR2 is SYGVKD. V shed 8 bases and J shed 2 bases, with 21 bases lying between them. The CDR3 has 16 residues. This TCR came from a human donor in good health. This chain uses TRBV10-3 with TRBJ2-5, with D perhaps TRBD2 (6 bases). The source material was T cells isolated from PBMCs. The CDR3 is CAIGIAEGGGQETQYF. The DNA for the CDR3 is TGTGCCATCGGAATAGCGGAGGGTGGAGGTCAAGAGACCCAGTACTTC.